A selection of T cell receptor beta chains follows, all from one sample in a study of cytomegalovirus exposure and HLA in healthy donors. TCRdb's copy holds only in-frame clones and misses some; the assay was immunoSEQ multiplex PCR. The sample holds approximately 90,000 clones, around 74% seen once. What was sequenced was PBMCs. These receptors came from a boy aged 10-17 years in good health and CMV-seronegative. The CDR3 runs from the conserved cysteine through the conserved F or W. A D gene is named only where the DNA matches it firmly.

V,J,D,length,DNA,CDR3
TRBV4-1,TRBJ2-1,NA,16,TGCGCCAGCAGCCAAGACGCCGGGGGAGTCTACAATGAGCAGTTCTTC,CASSQDAGGVYNEQFF
TRBV7-8,TRBJ2-7,NA,15,TGTGCCAGCAGCTTTCCAGGGGAGGGGTTTTACGAGCAGTACTTC,CASSFPGEGFYEQYF
TRBV28,TRBJ1-1,NA,12,TGTGCCAGCAGCCTACAGTTCTCTGAAGCTTTCTTT,CASSLQFSEAFF
TRBV6-5,TRBJ1-6,NA,14,TGTGCCAGCACCGTAAGCCCTTATAATTCACCCCTCCACTTT,CASTVSPYNSPLHF
TRBV30,TRBJ2-2,NA,14,TGTGCCTGGAGCCACACCCCGGGTACCGGGGAGCTGTTTTTT,CAWSHTPGTGELFF
TRBV28,TRBJ1-2,NA,14,TGTGCCAGCAGAGTACTACAGGGAAACTATGGCTACACCTTC,CASRVLQGNYGYTF
TRBV6-4,TRBJ2-1,TRBD2,16,TGTGCCAGCAGTGAATTGGGCGGGGGTGATTACAATGAGCAGTTCTTC,CASSELGGGDYNEQFF
TRBV27,TRBJ1-2,TRBD1,14,TGTGCCAGCAGCCCTGGACAGGGACCCTATGGCTACACCTTC,CASSPGQGPYGYTF
TRBV15,TRBJ1-1,NA,15,TGTGCCACCAGCAGACCGACAGGACTGAACACTGAAGCTTTCTTT,CATSRPTGLNTEAFF
TRBV5-8,TRBJ1-5,NA,11,TGTGCCAGCAGTTCATCCCAGCCCCAGCATTTT,CASSSSQPQHF